The present TCR beta chain was sequenced within a study of T-cell memory formation after mild COVID-19 (TCRdb year 2021). About the full investigation: Most TCR sequence clusters were specific to one of the two donors. T-cell clones expanding and contracting after mild COVID-19 in a couple of donors were tracked by longitudinal TCRalpha and TCRbeta repertoire sequencing. The cohort comprised two young, previously healthy adult volunteers, one female and one male. Results the study describes overall, beyond this receptor: Only a couple of mild cases were covered by the study, and larger cohorts that include severe cases with pre-infection samples were considered necessary. Some responding clones were detected in pre-infection memory, suggesting pre-existing cross-reactive memory T cells joined the SARS-CoV-2 response. Contracting CD4+ clones were found mainly in CM and EM memory subsets, while CD8+ clones were enriched in EMRA. The second-wave clones that peaked on day 37 were not confirmed to be SARS-CoV-2 specific. Clones contracting from day 15 to 85 had balanced CD4/CD8 phenotypes, while a second wave expanding from day 15 to 37 was biased towards CD4+.

The germline V gene specifies SGHAT as CDR1 and FQNNGV as CDR2. The V and J ends are trimmed by 1 base and 2 bases, leaving 8 bases between them. Taken from cysteine to phenylalanine, the CDR3 has 14 residues. The DNA shown is the 42-base CDR3, in frame from base 1. This clonotype was found many times. Its antigen remains undetermined. There are no base qualities to consult, and no much larger clone falls within one base. Sequencer: Illumina NovaSeq 6000. TCRalpha and TCRbeta cDNA libraries were built by 5'RACE with constant-segment primers, adding sample barcodes and unique molecular identifiers. RNA was extracted from every sample with Trizol reagent. The libraries were amplified in two PCR steps, and the second step added a second sample barcode and Illumina TruSeq adapters. Sequencing of libraries was performed on an Illumina NovaSeq with 2 x 150 bp paired-end reads. Processing in the source paper ran as follows. Demultiplexing of reads and collapsing into UMI-guided consensus sequences were performed with migec v1.2.7. With mixcr v2.1.11, UMI consensuses were aligned to TRA and TRB V and J templates and assembled into clonotypes. Expanded or contracted clonotypes were those called significant by both edgeR and NoisET, with noise models trained on biological replicates. edgeR calls used a false discovery rate-adjusted p below 0.01 and a log2 fold-change threshold of 1. As an exploratory analysis of dynamics, PCA with hierarchical clustering was applied to max-normalized trajectories of the 1000 most abundant clonotypes. The CD4 or CD8 phenotype of responding clones was assigned using the separately sequenced CD4+ and CD8+ repertoires. The public reads were quality trimmed at Q25 with fastp and then assembled into clones with MiXCR by TCRdb, keeping productive beta chains. One record per CDR3 amino acid sequence lists the most common genes and DNA. These V and J calls are TCRdb output, not the study's own analysis. This sample is represented by approximately 300,000 distinct CDR3 sequences; roughly 15% of them were singletons. The top ten constitute roughly 20% of the sample.

PBMCs were isolated by Ficoll-Paque density gradient centrifugation. The source material was PBMCs or a T cell subset sorted from them (not recorded which). The receptor's source is a young man who had mild COVID-19 (a few samples of this study predate the infection). The sample titles of this study are shuffled in the database, so cell type and time point are left out; the donor was told from shared clones. Recombination connected TRBV11-2 to TRBJ1-2, with the D gene uncertain. CDR3 sequence: CASSLVAANYGYTF. The nucleotides are TGTGCCAGCAGCTTAGTGGCAGCGAACTATGGCTACACCTTC.